This is a list of T cell receptor beta chains from one sample in a study of response to subunit inactivated influenza vaccine. Via MiXCR, TCRdb re-called the RT-PCR reads, giving one row per CDR3 protein. The repertoire has some 570,000 distinct CDR3 sequences, about 10% of them found once; the top ten carry roughly 9.6%. Another study also made use of these data, one on T cells expressing NK-cell markers.

The sample consisted of PBMCs from blood, taken on the day of vaccination. Source of these receptors: a man aged 50 to 60 who received an inactivated influenza vaccine. The CDR3 runs from the conserved cysteine through the conserved F or W. Each record gives: D gene, J gene, V gene, clone size, CDR3 protein, CDR3 DNA. The D gene is left open where the match is weak. Clone size appears in some rows only: once, few, many, or a class for an expanded clone.

d_gene: -; j_gene: TRBJ2-3; v_gene: TRBV24-1; abundance: many; CDR3aa: CATSDPEGRSGTDTQYF; CDR3nt: TGTGCCACCAGTGACCCCGAGGGGCGGAGCGGCACAGATACGCAGTATTTT
d_gene: -; j_gene: TRBJ2-7; v_gene: TRBV5-1; abundance: -; CDR3aa: CASQVESSSSYEQYF; CDR3nt: TGCGCCAGCCAGGTCGAATCAAGTAGCTCCTACGAGCAGTACTTC
d_gene: TRBD1; j_gene: TRBJ1-3; v_gene: TRBV6-2/TRBV6-3; abundance: few; CDR3aa: CASSSIGTGSPGNTIYF; CDR3nt: TGTGCCAGCAGTTCCATCGGGACAGGCTCCCCTGGAAACACCATATATTTT
d_gene: TRBD1; j_gene: TRBJ2-5; v_gene: TRBV10-3; abundance: -; CDR3aa: CAIRGDRGEETQYF; CDR3nt: TGTGCCATCAGAGGGGACAGGGGGGAGGAGACCCAGTACTTC
d_gene: -; j_gene: TRBJ1-1; v_gene: TRBV6-1; abundance: -; CDR3aa: CASSLDRRTNTEAFF; CDR3nt: TGTGCCAGCAGCCTGGATCGCCGGACAAACACTGAAGCTTTCTTT
d_gene: -; j_gene: TRBJ2-7; v_gene: TRBV4-2; abundance: few; CDR3aa: CASSQEPRAYEQYF; CDR3nt: TGTGCCAGCAGCCAAGAGCCCCGGGCCTACGAGCAGTACTTC
d_gene: -; j_gene: TRBJ2-1; v_gene: TRBV12-3/TRBV12-4; abundance: -; CDR3aa: CASSLTGSSDEQFF; CDR3nt: TGTGCCAGCAGCCTCACGGGGAGTTCCGATGAGCAGTTCTTC
d_gene: -; j_gene: TRBJ2-2; v_gene: TRBV9; abundance: few; CDR3aa: CASSVFLSGDAGELFF; CDR3nt: TGTGCCAGCAGCGTCTTTCTTTCCGGGGACGCCGGGGAGCTGTTTTTT
d_gene: -; j_gene: TRBJ2-2; v_gene: TRBV6-5; abundance: -; CDR3aa: CASSYQTTGTGELFF; CDR3nt: TGTGCCAGCAGTTACCAAACGACGGGCACCGGGGAGCTGTTTTTT
d_gene: -; j_gene: TRBJ2-7; v_gene: TRBV5-1; abundance: -; CDR3aa: CASSGTGNRVVPGEQYF; CDR3nt: TGCGCCAGCAGCGGTACAGGGAATCGGGTAGTCCCAGGCGAGCAGTACTTC
d_gene: -; j_gene: TRBJ1-2; v_gene: TRBV14; abundance: few; CDR3aa: CASSQVPGNYGYTF; CDR3nt: TGTGCCAGCAGCCAAGTCCCCGGGAACTATGGCTACACCTTC
d_gene: TRBD2; j_gene: TRBJ2-1; v_gene: TRBV4-2; abundance: many; CDR3aa: CASSQESSGSNEQFF; CDR3nt: TGTGCCAGCAGCCAAGAGTCTAGCGGGAGTAATGAGCAGTTCTTC
d_gene: -; j_gene: TRBJ2-3; v_gene: TRBV12-3/TRBV12-4; abundance: few; CDR3aa: CASSERVGRTDTQYF; CDR3nt: TGTGCCAGCAGTGAACGCGTGGGTCGCACAGATACGCAGTATTTT
d_gene: -; j_gene: TRBJ2-1; v_gene: TRBV7-2; abundance: -; CDR3aa: CASSLEQGFSYNEQFF; CDR3nt: TGTGCCAGCAGCTTAGAGCAGGGATTCTCCTACAATGAGCAGTTCTTC
d_gene: TRBD1; j_gene: TRBJ2-7; v_gene: TRBV6-1; abundance: few; CDR3aa: CASSEPRDRGSSYEQYF; CDR3nt: TGTGCCAGCAGTGAACCCCGGGACAGGGGGAGCTCCTACGAGCAGTACTTC
d_gene: -; j_gene: TRBJ2-1; v_gene: TRBV7-9; abundance: few; CDR3aa: CASTLLAASDEQFF; CDR3nt: TGTGCCAGCACACTTTTAGCGGCTTCGGATGAGCAGTTCTTC
d_gene: -; j_gene: TRBJ2-3; v_gene: TRBV6-1; abundance: -; CDR3aa: CASREISRAGLDTQYF; CDR3nt: TGTGCCAGCAGGGAAATTTCTCGTGCGGGGTTGGATACGCAGTATTTT
d_gene: -; j_gene: TRBJ1-2; v_gene: TRBV6-1; abundance: few; CDR3aa: CASTNRVGNYGYTF; CDR3nt: TGTGCCAGCACTAACAGGGTCGGAAACTATGGCTACACCTTC
d_gene: -; j_gene: TRBJ1-1; v_gene: TRBV5-1; abundance: -; CDR3aa: CASSPGARLVTEAFF; CDR3nt: TGCGCCAGCAGCCCGGGGGCGAGATTGGTCACTGAAGCTTTCTTT
d_gene: TRBD2; j_gene: TRBJ2-1; v_gene: TRBV20-1; abundance: -; CDR3aa: CSAESSGSSYNEQFF; CDR3nt: TGCAGTGCAGAATCTAGCGGAAGCTCCTACAATGAGCAGTTCTTC
d_gene: -; j_gene: TRBJ2-1; v_gene: TRBV2; abundance: -; CDR3aa: CAIHEEGWNEQFF; CDR3nt: TGTGCCATCCATGAGGAAGGTTGGAATGAGCAGTTCTTC
d_gene: TRBD1; j_gene: TRBJ1-1; v_gene: TRBV20-1; abundance: -; CDR3aa: CSARGRGLGTEAFF; CDR3nt: TGCAGTGCTAGAGGAAGGGGGCTCGGCACTGAAGCTTTCTTT